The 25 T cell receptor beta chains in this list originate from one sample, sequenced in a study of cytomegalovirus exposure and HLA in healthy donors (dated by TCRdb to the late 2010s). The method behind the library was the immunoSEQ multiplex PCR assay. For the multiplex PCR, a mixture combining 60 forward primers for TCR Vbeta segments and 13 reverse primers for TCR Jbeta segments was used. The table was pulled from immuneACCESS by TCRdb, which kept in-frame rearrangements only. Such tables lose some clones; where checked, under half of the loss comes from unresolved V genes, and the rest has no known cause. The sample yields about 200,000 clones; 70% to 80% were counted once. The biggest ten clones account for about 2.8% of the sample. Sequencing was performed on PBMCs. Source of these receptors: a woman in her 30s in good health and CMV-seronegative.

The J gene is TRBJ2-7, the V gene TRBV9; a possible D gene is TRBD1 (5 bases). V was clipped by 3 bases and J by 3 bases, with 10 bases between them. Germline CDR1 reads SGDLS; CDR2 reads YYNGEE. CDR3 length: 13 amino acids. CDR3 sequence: CASSGGGNYEQYF. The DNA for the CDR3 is TGTGCCAGCAGCGGGGGCGGAAACTACGAGCAGTACTTC.

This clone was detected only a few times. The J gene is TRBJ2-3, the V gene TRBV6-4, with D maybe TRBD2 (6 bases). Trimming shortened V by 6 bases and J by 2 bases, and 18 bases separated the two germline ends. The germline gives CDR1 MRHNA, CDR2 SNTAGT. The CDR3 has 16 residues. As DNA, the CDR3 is TGTGCCAGCAGAGCCTGGGGCGGGGAAAACACAGATACGCAGTATTTT. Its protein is CASRAWGGENTDTQYF.

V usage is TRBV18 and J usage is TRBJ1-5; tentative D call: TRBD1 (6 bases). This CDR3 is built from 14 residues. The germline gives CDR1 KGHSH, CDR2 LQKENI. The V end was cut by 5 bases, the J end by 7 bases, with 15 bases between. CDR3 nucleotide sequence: TGTGCCAGCTCATCGATAGGGGGGGACCAGCCCCAGCATTTT. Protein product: CASSSIGGDQPQHF.

The CDR3 DNA is TGTGCCTGGAGTGTTAACTACTCTGGAAACACCATATATTTT. Residues: CAWSVNYSGNTIYF. The V gene is TRBV30, the J gene TRBJ1-3; D is ambiguous. The CDR3 is 14 amino acids. The V gene's germline CDR1 is GTSNPN and CDR2 SVGIG (reference sequence). The ends were cut back, 0 bases at V and 0 bases at J, with 6 bases in the middle.

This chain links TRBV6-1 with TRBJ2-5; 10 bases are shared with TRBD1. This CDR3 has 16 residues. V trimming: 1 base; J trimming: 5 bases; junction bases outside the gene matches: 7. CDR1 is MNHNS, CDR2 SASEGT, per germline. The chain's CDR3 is CASSEGGGQGPETQYF. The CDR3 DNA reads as TGTGCCAGCAGTGAAGGTGGGGGACAGGGGCCGGAGACCCAGTACTTC.

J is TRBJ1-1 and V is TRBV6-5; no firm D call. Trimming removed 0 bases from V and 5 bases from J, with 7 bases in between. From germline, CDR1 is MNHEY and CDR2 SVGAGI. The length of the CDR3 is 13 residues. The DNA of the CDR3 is TGTGCCAGCAGTTACTCTCCAGTAACTGAAGCTTTCTTT. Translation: CASSYSPVTEAFF.

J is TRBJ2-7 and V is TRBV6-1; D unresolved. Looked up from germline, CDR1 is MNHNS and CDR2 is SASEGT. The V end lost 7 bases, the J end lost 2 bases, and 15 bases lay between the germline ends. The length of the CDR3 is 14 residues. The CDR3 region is CASKVLLGPYEQYF. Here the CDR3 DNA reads TGTGCCAGCAAGGTCCTCCTAGGTCCCTACGAGCAGTACTTC.

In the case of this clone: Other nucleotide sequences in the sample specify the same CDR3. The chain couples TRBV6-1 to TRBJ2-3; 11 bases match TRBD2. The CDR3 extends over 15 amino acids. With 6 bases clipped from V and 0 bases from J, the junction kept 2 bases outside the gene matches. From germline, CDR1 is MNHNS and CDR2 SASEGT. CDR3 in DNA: TGTGCCAGCAGCAGGACTAGCGGGAGCACAGATACGCAGTATTTT. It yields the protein CASSRTSGSTDTQYF.

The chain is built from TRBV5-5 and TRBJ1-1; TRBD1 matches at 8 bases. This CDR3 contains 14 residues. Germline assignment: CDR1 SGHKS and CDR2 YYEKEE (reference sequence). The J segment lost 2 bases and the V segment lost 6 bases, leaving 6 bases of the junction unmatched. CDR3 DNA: TGTGCCAGCACCGACAGGGGTCGAAACACTGAAGCTTTCTTT. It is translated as CASTDRGRNTEAFF.

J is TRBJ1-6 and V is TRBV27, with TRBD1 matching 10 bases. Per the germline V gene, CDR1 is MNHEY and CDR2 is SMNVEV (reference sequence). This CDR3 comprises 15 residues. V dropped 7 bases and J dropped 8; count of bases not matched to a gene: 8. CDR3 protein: CASKILGQGDSPLHF. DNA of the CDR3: TGTGCCAGCAAAATCTTAGGACAGGGGGATTCACCCCTCCACTTT.

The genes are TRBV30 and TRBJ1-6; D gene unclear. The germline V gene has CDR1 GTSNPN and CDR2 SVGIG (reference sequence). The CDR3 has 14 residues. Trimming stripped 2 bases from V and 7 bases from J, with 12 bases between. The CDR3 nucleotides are TGTGCCTGGAGTTATGAGGGTGGGAATTCACCCCTCCACTTT. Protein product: CAWSYEGGNSPLHF.

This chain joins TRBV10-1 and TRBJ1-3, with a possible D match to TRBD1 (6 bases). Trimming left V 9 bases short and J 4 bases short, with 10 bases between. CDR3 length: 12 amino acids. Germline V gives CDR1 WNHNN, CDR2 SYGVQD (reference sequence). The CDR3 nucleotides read TGCGCCAGTTGCGACAGGGGAAACACCATATATTTT. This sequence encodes CASCDRGNTIYF.

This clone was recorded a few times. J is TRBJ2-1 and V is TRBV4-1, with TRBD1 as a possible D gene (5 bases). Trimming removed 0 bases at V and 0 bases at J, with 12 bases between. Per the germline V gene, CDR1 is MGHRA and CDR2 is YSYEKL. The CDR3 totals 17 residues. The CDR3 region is CASSQDFWGRSYNEQFF. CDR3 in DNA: TGCGCCAGCAGCCAAGACTTTTGGGGCCGCTCCTACAATGAGCAGTTCTTC.

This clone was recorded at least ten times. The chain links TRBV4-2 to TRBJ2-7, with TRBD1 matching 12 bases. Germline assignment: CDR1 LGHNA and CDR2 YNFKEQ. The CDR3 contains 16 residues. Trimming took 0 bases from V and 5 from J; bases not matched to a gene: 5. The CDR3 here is CASSQDPGTGGHEQYF. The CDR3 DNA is TGTGCCAGCAGCCAAGACCCCGGGACAGGGGGCCACGAGCAGTACTTC.

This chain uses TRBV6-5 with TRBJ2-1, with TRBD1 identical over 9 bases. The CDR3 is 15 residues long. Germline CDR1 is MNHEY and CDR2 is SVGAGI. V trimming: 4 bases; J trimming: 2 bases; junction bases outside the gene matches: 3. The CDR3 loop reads CASSSRDRAYNEQFF. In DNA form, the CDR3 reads TGTGCCAGCAGTTCCCGGGACAGGGCCTACAATGAGCAGTTCTTC.

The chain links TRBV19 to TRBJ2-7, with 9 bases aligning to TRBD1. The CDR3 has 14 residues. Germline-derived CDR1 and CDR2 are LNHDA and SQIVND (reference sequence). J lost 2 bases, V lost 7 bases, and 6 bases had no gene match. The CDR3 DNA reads TGTGCCAGTACCGCGGGACAGGGACCCTACGAGCAGTACTTC. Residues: CASTAGQGPYEQYF.

This chain's CDR3 is CASSSSSYNEQFF. The DNA of the CDR3 is TGTGCCAGCAGCTCGAGCTCCTACAATGAGCAGTTCTTC. The chain employs TRBV5-4 and TRBJ2-1; D unclear. V was cut by 3 bases and J by 0 bases, with 4 bases left in between. The germline V gene has CDR1 SGHNT and CDR2 YYREEE (reference sequence). The CDR3 sequence is 13 residues long.

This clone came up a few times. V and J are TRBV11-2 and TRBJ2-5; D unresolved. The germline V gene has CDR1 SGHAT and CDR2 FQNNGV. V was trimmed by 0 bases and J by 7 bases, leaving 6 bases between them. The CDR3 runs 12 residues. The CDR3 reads CASSLDRRTQYF. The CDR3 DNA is TGTGCCAGCAGCTTAGATCGTAGGACCCAGTACTTC.

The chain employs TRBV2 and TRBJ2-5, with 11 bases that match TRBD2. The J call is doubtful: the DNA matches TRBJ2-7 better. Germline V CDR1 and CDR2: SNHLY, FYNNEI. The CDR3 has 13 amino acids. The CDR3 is CASSLGLADEQYF. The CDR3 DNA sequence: TGTGCCAGCAGTCTGGGACTAGCGGACGAGCAGTACTTC.

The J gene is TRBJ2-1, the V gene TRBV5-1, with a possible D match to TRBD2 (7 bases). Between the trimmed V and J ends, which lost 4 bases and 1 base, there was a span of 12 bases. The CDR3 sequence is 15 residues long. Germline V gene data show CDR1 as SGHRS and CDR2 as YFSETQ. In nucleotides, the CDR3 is TGCGCCAGCAGCCGCGAGGGGGGGTCCTACAATGAGCAGTTCTTC. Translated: CASSREGGSYNEQFF.

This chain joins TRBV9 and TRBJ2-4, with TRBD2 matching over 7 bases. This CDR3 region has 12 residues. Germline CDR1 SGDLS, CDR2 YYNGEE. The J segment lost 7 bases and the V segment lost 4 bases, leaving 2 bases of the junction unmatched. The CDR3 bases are TGTGCCAGCAGCCCCGGGGGGAACATTCAGTACTTC. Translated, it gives CASSPGGNIQYF.

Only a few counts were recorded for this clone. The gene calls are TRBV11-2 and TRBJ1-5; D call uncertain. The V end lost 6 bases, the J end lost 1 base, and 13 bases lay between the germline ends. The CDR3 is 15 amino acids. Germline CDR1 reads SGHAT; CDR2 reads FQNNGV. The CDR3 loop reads CASSLGGWSNQPQHF. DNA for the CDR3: TGTGCCAGCAGTCTAGGAGGGTGGAGCAATCAGCCCCAGCATTTT.

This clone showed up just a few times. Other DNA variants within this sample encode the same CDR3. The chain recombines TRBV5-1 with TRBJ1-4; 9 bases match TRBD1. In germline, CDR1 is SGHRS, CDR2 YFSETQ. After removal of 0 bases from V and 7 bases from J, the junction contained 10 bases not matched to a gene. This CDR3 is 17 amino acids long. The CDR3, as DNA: TGCGCCAGCAGCTTGGAGCCGCCGGGACAGGGCGGTGAAAAACTGTTTTTT. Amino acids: CASSLEPPGQGGEKLFF.

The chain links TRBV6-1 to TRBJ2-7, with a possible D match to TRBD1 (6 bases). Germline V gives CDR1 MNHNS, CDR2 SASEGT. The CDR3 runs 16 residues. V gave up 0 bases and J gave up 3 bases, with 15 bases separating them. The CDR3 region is CASSEAAGVSSYEQYF. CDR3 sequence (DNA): TGTGCCAGCAGTGAAGCGGCAGGGGTTAGCAGCTACGAGCAGTACTTC.

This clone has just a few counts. CDR3 sequence: CASSQRGGAPSHPQYF. CDR3 coding DNA: TGCGCCAGCAGCCAACGCGGAGGGGCACCCTCCCACCCGCAGTATTTT. J is TRBJ2-3 and V is TRBV4-1, with D possibly matching TRBD2 (6 bases). Germline CDR1 is MGHRA and CDR2 is YSYEKL. The length of the CDR3 is 16 residues. V was trimmed by 2 bases and J by 10 bases, leaving 22 bases between them.